Listed below are T cell receptor beta chains from one sample, sequenced in a study of cytomegalovirus exposure and HLA in healthy donors. The method was immunoSEQ multiplex PCR; TCRdb's version includes in-frame clones alone and lacks a portion of them. The sample contains 120,000 or so clones, less than 10% of which appear only once. Sequenced: PBMCs. All receptors come from a woman aged 40 to 50 in good health and CMV-seropositive. Each CDR3 is given with its conserved first and last residue. D genes are given only for firm matches. Clone size, where shown, is once, few, many, or a class for clones that have expanded.

CDR3 DNA,CDR3 protein,J gene,D gene,clone size,V gene
TGTGCCAGCAGCGGGGGCGTATCAATGAACACTGAAGCTTTCTTT,CASSGGVSMNTEAFF,TRBJ1-1,-,-,TRBV5-4
TGTGCCAGCAGCTCAACAGGGAATTCACCCCTCCACTTT,CASSSTGNSPLHF,TRBJ1-6,-,-,TRBV6-5
TGTGCCAGTAGCCAAGCACAGGGGCCCAACTATGGCTACACCTTC,CASSQAQGPNYGYTF,TRBJ1-2,TRBD1,few,TRBV19
TGTGCCTGGAACCCCAGGAATCGACATAGAAACACCATATATTTT,CAWNPRNRHRNTIYF,TRBJ1-3,-,few,TRBV30
TGTGCCATCAGTGCGACAGGTCCTAGCACAGATACGCAGTATTTT,CAISATGPSTDTQYF,TRBJ2-3,-,few,TRBV10-3
TGCGCCAGCAGCCAGAGACAGGGGGCAAACACTGAAGCTTTCTTT,CASSQRQGANTEAFF,TRBJ1-1,TRBD1,few,TRBV5-1
TGCGCCAGCAGCTTGGAGACAGGCACTCCGGGGCGAGCTTTCTTT,CASSLETGTPGRAFF,TRBJ1-1,-,few,TRBV5-1
TGTGCCATCAGTGTCGAACAGTCCCCTAACTATGGCTACACCTTC,CAISVEQSPNYGYTF,TRBJ1-2,-,-,TRBV10-3
TGCGCCATGGACAGCCGAAATCAGCCCCAGCATTTT,CAMDSRNQPQHF,TRBJ1-5,-,-,TRBV10-1
TGTGCCAGCAGCTTAGTACAGGGGGTAGAGGAAAAACTGTTTTTT,CASSLVQGVEEKLFF,TRBJ1-4,TRBD1,few,TRBV7-9
TGTGCCAGCAGTTCTACAGGGGTAAGAGCTTTCTTT,CASSSTGVRAFF,TRBJ1-1,TRBD1,-,TRBV6-5
TGTGCCAGCAGTTACTCGGTAGGGTTTTCCCGGGGTGAGCAGTTCTTC,CASSYSVGFSRGEQFF,TRBJ2-1,-,few,TRBV6-5
TGTGCCATCACTGCAGATACCTACGAGCAGTACTTC,CAITADTYEQYF,TRBJ2-7,-,few,TRBV10-3
TGTGCCAGCAGTGCTTCCGGGACAGGGCTGAACACTGAAGCTTTCTTT,CASSASGTGLNTEAFF,TRBJ1-1,TRBD1,-,TRBV28
TGTGCCAGCAGCCTGACAGGGGACACTGAAGCTTTCTTT,CASSLTGDTEAFF,TRBJ1-1,TRBD1,few,TRBV5-6
TGTGCCAGCAGAGAAGGGGGCGTAGGGCAGTACTTC,CASREGGVGQYF,TRBJ2-7,TRBD1,few,TRBV6-1
TGTGCCAGCAGTTCTCACAGTTCAGGTCGCCTGGGCTACACCTTC,CASSSHSSGRLGYTF,TRBJ1-2,-,-,TRBV7-6
TGCGCCAGCAGCTTGGCTGGGACAGGATCTCAAGAGACCCAGTACTTC,CASSLAGTGSQETQYF,TRBJ2-5,TRBD1,-,TRBV5-1
TGCGCCAGTGTGACAGGGGGCGTAGGGAACACTGAAGCTTTCTTT,CASVTGGVGNTEAFF,TRBJ1-1,TRBD1,-,TRBV10-1
TGCGCCAGCAGCCTGGACTACTACAATGAGCAGTTCTTC,CASSLDYYNEQFF,TRBJ2-1,-,-,TRBV4-1
TGTGCCAGTAGCCTGACTAGCTACGCCTACGAGCAGTACTTC,CASSLTSYAYEQYF,TRBJ2-7,TRBD2,-,TRBV19
TGTGCCAGCAGCGTAGTTGGGACAGGGGTCAATGAGCAGTTCTTC,CASSVVGTGVNEQFF,TRBJ2-1,TRBD1,few,TRBV9
TGTGCCAGCAGCGCCCGGGCCTACGAGCAGTACTTC,CASSARAYEQYF,TRBJ2-7,-,-,TRBV13
TGTGCCTGGAGTGTAGGTGTACAGCTAACGGCTGAAGCTTTCTTT,CAWSVGVQLTAEAFF,TRBJ1-1,-,few,TRBV30
TGCGCCAGCAAGCCACTAGGGCCCTCCTACAATGAGCAGTTCTTC,CASKPLGPSYNEQFF,TRBJ2-1,-,few,TRBV5-1
TGTGCCTCCACCAGAGGGGGGACAGGGATATTTTACGGCGCTGAAGCTTTCTTT,CASTRGGTGIFYGAEAFF,TRBJ1-1,TRBD1,many,TRBV30
TGTGCCAGCAGTTTAAATGGGCAGGGCGGAGAGACCCAGTACTTC,CASSLNGQGGETQYF,TRBJ2-5,-,-,TRBV27
TGTGCCAGCAGGACAGGTCGGCCCTACGAGCAGTACTTC,CASRTGRPYEQYF,TRBJ2-7,-,few,TRBV2
TGTGCCAGCAGCGTAGGAAGCGGGGAGTGGAACACCGGGGAGCTGTTTTTT,CASSVGSGEWNTGELFF,TRBJ2-2,TRBD2,-,TRBV9
TGTGCCAGCAGGGCAGAGGCGGGGGAGCTGTTTTTT,CASRAEAGELFF,TRBJ2-2,-,few,TRBV28
TGTGCCAGCAGTGAACAAGGACTCGAAAAACTGTTTTTT,CASSEQGLEKLFF,TRBJ1-4,-,many,TRBV6-1
TGCGCCAGCAGCCGGCAGGGGAGCACTGAAGCTTTCTTT,CASSRQGSTEAFF,TRBJ1-1,-,-,TRBV10-2
TGTGCCAGCTCACCCGACTTAGGACAGGGGAACACTGAAGCTTTCTTT,CASSPDLGQGNTEAFF,TRBJ1-1,TRBD1,-,TRBV18
TGTGCCAGCAGGGCTCCCGAGGGCTCCTACGAGCAGTACTTC,CASRAPEGSYEQYF,TRBJ2-7,-,-,TRBV6-6
TGCGCCAGCAACCTCCCGGGGGTAGAGACCCAGTACTTC,CASNLPGVETQYF,TRBJ2-5,-,few,TRBV5-1
TGCGCCAGCAGCCAAGTGGGAACAGGGCTGGTTAATCAGCCCCAGCATTTT,CASSQVGTGLVNQPQHF,TRBJ1-5,-,few,TRBV4-1
TGTGCCAGCAGTGAAATCTCGGCCCCGGGGTGGACTGAAGCTTTCTTT,CASSEISAPGWTEAFF,TRBJ1-1,-,-,TRBV6-1
TGTGCCAGTAGTAGGTCCAGGGAGGATCAGCCCCAGCATTTT,CASSRSREDQPQHF,TRBJ1-5,-,-,TRBV19
TGTGCCAGCAGCAGGAGGGTTGAGACTGAAGCTTTCTTT,CASSRRVETEAFF,TRBJ1-1,-,-,TRBV13
TGTGCCAGCAGTTACTCGCGGGGGAATGGCTACACCTTC,CASSYSRGNGYTF,TRBJ1-2,-,-,TRBV6-5
TGTGCCAGCAGTGAAGCTTCGGGTTTTAGTCTGAACACTGAAGCTTTCTTT,CASSEASGFSLNTEAFF,TRBJ1-1,-,few,TRBV6-1
TGCGCCAGCAGAGCCGGGGGGCCCAAAGATACGCAGTATTTT,CASRAGGPKDTQYF,TRBJ2-3,-,few,TRBV4-1
TGTGCCAGTAGTATTCCCGGGACAGGGCCCCAGCATTTT,CASSIPGTGPQHF,TRBJ1-5,TRBD1,few,TRBV19
TGTGCCAGCAGCGAAATGACAGTCCCCAATGAGCAGTTCTTC,CASSEMTVPNEQFF,TRBJ2-1,-,few,TRBV6-1
TGTGCCAGCTCACCAACAGGCCAGGAGAACACTGAAGCTTTCTTT,CASSPTGQENTEAFF,TRBJ1-1,-,-,TRBV18
TGCGCCAGCAGCTTAGGGACAGCCCAAGATACGCAGTATTTT,CASSLGTAQDTQYF,TRBJ2-3,TRBD1,-,TRBV5-1
TGTGCCAGCAGCTTAGGAGGGAACACTGAAGCTTTCTTT,CASSLGGNTEAFF,TRBJ1-1,-,few,TRBV11-2
TGTGCCAGCAGCTTAGTGGGCAGGGGAGAGCAGTACTTC,CASSLVGRGEQYF,TRBJ2-7,-,few,TRBV7-8
TGTGCCAGCAGTGAATCCAACCTGCGGGGGACTGAAGCTTTCTTT,CASSESNLRGTEAFF,TRBJ1-1,-,-,TRBV25-1
TGTGCCAGTAGCTATGGGACAGACTCTGGAAACACCATATATTTT,CASSYGTDSGNTIYF,TRBJ1-3,TRBD1,-,TRBV19
TGTGCCAGCTCCACAGGATCAGCCGAGCAGTACTTC,CASSTGSAEQYF,TRBJ2-7,-,-,TRBV25-1